These 22 T cell receptor beta chains originate from one sample sequenced in a study of cytomegalovirus exposure and HLA in healthy donors. The primer mix had 60 Vbeta and 13 Jbeta primers. The repertoire was sequenced with immunoSEQ multiplex PCR; TCRdb's copy has only in-frame clones and lacks some. This table has 110,000 or so clones, around four fifths appearing once. The sequencing sample was made of PBMCs. All receptors derive from a man younger than 40 in good health and CMV-seronegative.

The chain employs TRBV6-1 and TRBJ2-5, with 7 bases fitting TRBD1. The CDR3 runs 14 residues. V trimming: 6 bases; J trimming: 3 bases; junction bases outside the gene matches: 7. The germline V gene has CDR1 MNHNS and CDR2 SASEGT. The CDR3 DNA reads TGTGCCAGCAGACCCCACAGGGGAAAAGAGACCCAGTACTTC. This codes for CASRPHRGKETQYF.

Only a few counts were recorded for this clone. The V gene is TRBV4-3, the J gene TRBJ2-3, with no clear D. CDR1 and CDR2 (germline): LGHNA, YSLEER. The V and J ends lost 0 bases and 2 bases respectively, with 6 bases between them. The CDR3 runs 14 residues. For the CDR3, the DNA is TGCGCCAGCAGCCAAGAACCTATCACAGATACGCAGTATTTT. This encodes CASSQEPITDTQYF.

This rearrangement joins TRBV7-2 to TRBJ2-5; no definite D call. Trimming removed 5 bases from V and 4 bases from J, with 11 bases in between. The germline V gene has CDR1 SGHTA and CDR2 FQGNSA. CDR3 size: 13 residues. The CDR3 spells CASSLGEAETQYF. CDR3 DNA: TGTGCCAGCAGCCTCGGAGAAGCAGAGACCCAGTACTTC. Combining the CDR3 with reference TRBV7-2 and TRBJ2-5 gives the whole variable domain GAGVSQSPSNKVTEKGKDVELRCDPISGHTALYWYRQSLGQGLEFLIYFQGNSAPDKSGLPSDRFSAERTGGSVSTLTIQRTQQEDSAVYLCASSLGEAETQYFGPGTRLLVL.

The chain employs TRBV19 and TRBJ2-7; D might be TRBD1 (6 bases). V was cut by 6 bases and J by 0 bases, with 15 bases left in between. Germline lookup yields CDR1 LNHDA and CDR2 SQIVND (reference sequence). The length of the CDR3 is 15 residues. DNA of the CDR3: TGTGCCAGTAGATTCGCCGACAGGAGCTCCTACGAGCAGTACTTC. This codes for CASRFADRSSYEQYF.

As DNA, the CDR3 is TGTGCCAGCAGTGGGGACAGGACGGACACTGAAGCTTTCTTT. It yields the protein CASSGDRTDTEAFF. This chain connects TRBV25-1 to TRBJ1-1; 8 bases line up with TRBD1. This CDR3 is 14 amino acids long. The V gene's germline CDR1 is MGHDK and CDR2 SYGVNS. The V and J ends lost 4 bases and 3 bases, in that order; junction bases with no gene match: 4.

A single count supports this clone. The same CDR3 can be traced to other DNA sequences in this sample. The rearrangement uses TRBV5-1 and TRBJ2-2; D unresolved. This CDR3 is built from 12 residues. CDR1 is SGHRS, CDR2 YFSETQ, per germline. V gave up 4 bases and J gave up 6 bases, with 7 bases separating them. CDR3 bases: TGCGCCAGCAGCCTCGTCGCCGGGGAGCTGTTTTTT. It is translated as CASSLVAGELFF.

The chain has TRBV2 and TRBJ2-1, with TRBD2 matching over 14 bases. The length of the CDR3 is 18 residues. CDR1 is SNHLY, CDR2 FYNNEI, per germline. J lost 8 bases, V lost 3 bases, and 12 bases had no gene match. The CDR3 protein is CASSEAPGGLAGDDEQFF. CDR3 nucleotides: TGTGCCAGCAGTGAGGCTCCGGGGGGACTAGCGGGGGATGATGAGCAGTTCTTC.

There are a few counts of this clone. V and J are TRBV29-1 and TRBJ1-1; D is uncertain. Germline CDR1 reads SQVTM; CDR2 reads ANQGSEA. The CDR3 is 10 amino acids. Trimming shortened V by 4 bases and J by 10 bases, and 10 bases separated the two germline ends. The CDR3 loop is CSVGGDGAFF. CDR3 DNA sequence: TGCAGCGTTGGCGGGGATGGAGCTTTCTTT. Supplemented by reference TRBV29-1 and TRBJ1-1, the full variable domain reads SAVISQKPSRDICQRGTSLTIQCQVDSQVTMMFWYRQQPGQSLTLIATANQGSEATYESGFVIDKFPISRPNLTFSTLTVSNMSPEDSSIYLCSVGGDGAFFGQGTRLTVV.

This clone was seen a few times. This chain joins TRBV10-3 and TRBJ1-3; no reliable D call. The CDR3 has 18 amino acids. Trimming shortened V by 0 bases and J by 0 bases, and 15 bases separated the two germline ends. CDR1 ENHRY and CDR2 SYGVKD come from the germline V gene. CDR3 nucleotides: TGTGCCATCAGTGAGTCGACTCTGAGGAAATACTCTGGAAACACCATATATTTT. It codes for CAISESTLRKYSGNTIYF.

The V gene is TRBV6-5, the J gene TRBJ2-5; 14 nucleotides align to TRBD2. Germline trimming cut 6 bases from V and 5 bases from J; bases unmatched to any gene: 2. The CDR3 has 14 residues. Germline-derived CDR1 and CDR2 are MNHEY and SVGAGI. The CDR3 DNA sequence: TGTGCCAGCAGGACTAGCGGGGGGGCCGAGACCCAGTACTTC. The encoded protein is CASRTSGGAETQYF.

V and J are TRBV4-1 and TRBJ2-3, with TRBD2 matching 12 bases. The CDR3 loop spans 17 amino acids. CDR1 and CDR2 from the germline V gene are MGHRA and YSYEKL. V was pared by 0 bases and J by 8 bases, with 9 bases of the junction left unmatched. CDR3 sequence: CASSQDLASGREGTQYF. The DNA of the CDR3 is TGCGCCAGCAGCCAAGATCTCGCTAGCGGGAGGGAGGGTACGCAGTATTTT.

The chain joins TRBV30 to TRBJ1-3; tentatively, D is TRBD1 (6 bases). V lost 4 bases, J lost 4 bases, and 23 bases lay in between. CDR1 GTSNPN and CDR2 SVGIG come from the germline V gene (reference sequence). This CDR3 has 17 residues. CDR3 coding DNA: TGTGCCTGGAAGGGGAAACAGGGTTTGAAAAAGGGAAACACCATATATTTT. It is translated as CAWKGKQGLKKGNTIYF.

The J gene is TRBJ2-2, the V gene TRBV4-3; 16 nucleotides agree with TRBD2. The CDR3 is made up of 17 amino acids. Trimming removed 6 bases from V and 5 bases from J; junction bases left unmatched: 6. Germline CDR1 and CDR2: LGHNA and YSLEER. The DNA of the CDR3 is TGCGCCAGCAGACCGGGACTAGCGGGGGGGCATACCGGGGAGCTGTTTTTT. Its translation is CASRPGLAGGHTGELFF.

This clone was counted a few times. V and J are TRBV7-7 and TRBJ2-2; 8 bases align to TRBD1. Germline-derived CDR1 and CDR2 are SSHAT and FNYEAQ (reference sequence). The CDR3 is 18 residues long. Unmatched junction bases numbered 19, after V lost 5 bases and J lost 8 bases. In DNA, the CDR3 is TGTGCCAGCAGCCCCGATCCCCTCACAGGGGGACGCCGGGGGGAGCTGTTTTTT. Translating it yields CASSPDPLTGGRRGELFF.

The rearrangement joins TRBV6-1 to TRBJ1-5; D gene uncertain. Trimming removed 0 bases at V and 6 bases at J, with 9 bases between. The CDR3 runs to 14 residues. Germline V gene sequence: CDR1 MNHNS, CDR2 SASEGT. CDR3 sequence (DNA): TGTGCCAGCAGTGAAGCTTCGGGGTTTCAGCCCCAGCATTTT. Translated: CASSEASGFQPQHF.

The rearrangement links TRBV28 to TRBJ1-2, with TRBD1 as a possible D gene (6 bases). Trimming stripped 6 bases from V and 4 bases from J, with 24 bases between. CDR3 length equals 17 residues. Looked up from germline, CDR1 is MDHEN and CDR2 is SYDVKM. The CDR3 region has the DNA TGTGCCAGCAGCACCCCCGACTTTAGGGGGGGCGTCTATGGCTACACCTTC. This encodes CASSTPDFRGGVYGYTF.

The chain has TRBV7-2 and TRBJ2-3, with D perhaps TRBD2 (6 bases). The V end was cut by 3 bases, the J end by 1 base, with 14 bases between. The germline gives CDR1 SGHTA, CDR2 FQGNSA. CDR3 length: 16 residues. The CDR3, as DNA: TGTGCCAGCAGCTTGGGAGGTGCCTACCGCACAGATACGCAGTATTTT. Protein: CASSLGGAYRTDTQYF. The full variable domain, rest sourced from reference TRBV7-2 and TRBJ2-3, is GAGVSQSPSNKVTEKGKDVELRCDPISGHTALYWYRQSLGQGLEFLIYFQGNSAPDKSGLPSDRFSAERTGGSVSTLTIQRTQQEDSAVYLCASSLGGAYRTDTQYFGPGTRLTVL.

In this sample, this clone turned up a few times. This rearrangement joins TRBV18 to TRBJ1-3, with TRBD1 matching 12 bases. Germline assignment: CDR1 KGHSH and CDR2 LQKENI. Trimming cost V 1 base and J 8 bases; bases outside gene matches: 3. The CDR3 extends over 15 amino acids. The CDR3 here is CASSPRGQGADTIYF. CDR3 nucleotide sequence: TGTGCCAGCTCACCACGGGGACAGGGGGCAGACACCATATATTTT.

The chain recombines TRBV27 with TRBJ2-7; a possible D gene is TRBD2 (6 bases). The CDR3 has 15 residues. CDR1 MNHEY and CDR2 SMNVEV come from the germline V gene (reference sequence). Trimming removed 3 bases from V and 0 bases from J, with 12 bases in between. This CDR3 is CASSFGAGSSYEQYF. The CDR3 DNA sequence: TGTGCCAGCAGTTTTGGGGCGGGGAGCTCCTACGAGCAGTACTTC.

The chain recombines TRBV28 with TRBJ2-7, with TRBD2 as a possible D gene (6 bases). The CDR3 covers 17 residues. Germline CDR1 reads MDHEN; CDR2 reads SYDVKM. Trimming removed 3 bases from V and 0 bases from J, with 18 bases in between. The CDR3 sequence is CASSFPLAGDSSYEQYF. In nucleotides, the CDR3 is TGTGCCAGCAGTTTCCCCCTGGCTGGGGACTCCTCCTACGAGCAGTACTTC.

This chain uses TRBV27 with TRBJ1-6; TRBD1 matches at 7 bases. The CDR3 contains 15 residues. J lost 7 bases, V lost 8 bases, and 11 bases had no gene match. Germline lookup yields CDR1 MNHEY and CDR2 SMNVEV (reference sequence). The CDR3 sequence is CASFTRQGYNSPLHF. In DNA, the CDR3 is TGTGCCAGCTTTACAAGACAGGGTTACAATTCACCCCTCCACTTT.

V and J are TRBV9 and TRBJ2-7; no clear D. The CDR3 contains 13 residues. CDR1 is SGDLS, CDR2 YYNGEE, per germline. Trimming took 4 bases from V and 6 from J, leaving 14 bases between them. The CDR3 DNA is TGTGCCAGCAGCTCCCTCGGCGGCGGCGAGCAGTACTTC. Translated, it gives CASSSLGGGEQYF.